A single sample is the source of the 21 T cell receptor beta chains below, sequenced in a study of T cells in Graves' hyperthyroidism and ophthalmopathy. From RNA transcripts, TCR beta CDR3 regions were amplified. TCR CDR3 underwent first-round RT-PCR with the HTBI primer set. Each CDR3 protein gets one entry after TCRdb re-called the multiplex PCR reads with MiXCR. The data contain around 300,000 distinct CDR3 sequences, approximately 15% of them singletons. The sequenced sample consisted of blood. All receptors come from a woman in her twenties or thirties with Graves' hyperthyroidism.

There are many counts of this clonotype. This chain uses TRBV28 with TRBJ2-7, with D perhaps matching TRBD1 (5 bases). The CDR3 sequence is 17 residues long. Germline CDR1 MDHEN, CDR2 SYDVKM. The ends were cut back, 3 bases at V and 1 base at J, with 19 bases in the middle. CDR3 in DNA: TGTGCCAGCAGTTTCGGACAAGACGCTTTAGGGTCCTACGAGCAGTACTTC. Amino acids: CASSFGQDALGSYEQYF.

Remarks on this clonotype: A much larger clone is a single base away; this may be a read error. J is TRBJ1-5 and V is TRBV28; perhaps TRBD1 as D (5 bases). V lost 6 bases, J lost 3 bases, and 15 bases lay in between. This CDR3 has 15 amino acids. Per the germline V gene, CDR1 is MDHEN and CDR2 is SYDVKM. CDR3 protein: CASRVGGSTNQPQHF. As DNA, the CDR3 is TGTGCCAGCAGAGTCGGGGGGTCTACCAATCAGCCCCAGCATTTT.

V and J are TRBV5-5 and TRBJ1-1; D call uncertain. CDR3 size: 12 residues. Germline lookup yields CDR1 SGHKS and CDR2 YYEKEE (reference sequence). Trimming left V 0 bases short and J 5 bases short, with 5 bases between. CDR3 in DNA: TGTGCCAGCAGCTTGGTTTTGACTGAAGCTTTCTTT. It specifies CASSLVLTEAFF.

The rearrangement links TRBV12-3 or TRBV12-4 to TRBJ2-7, with D unclear. Trimming removed 6 bases from V and 2 bases from J, with 14 bases in between. The CDR3 contains 14 residues. The CDR3 sequence is CASSVSTATYEQYF. The DNA for the CDR3 is TGTGCCAGCAGCGTATCGACCGCCACCTACGAGCAGTACTTC.

This clonotype was seen more than once but under ten times. This chain joins TRBV3-1 and TRBJ2-5, with D possibly matching TRBD2 (6 bases). Between the trimmed V and J ends, which lost 0 bases and 1 base, there was a span of 9 bases. Germline CDR1 is LGHDT and CDR2 is YNNKEL (reference sequence). This CDR3 spans 15 amino acids. CDR3 sequence: CASSQEGLIQETQYF. As DNA, the CDR3 is TGTGCCAGCAGCCAAGAAGGACTAATCCAAGAGACCCAGTACTTC.

The chain couples TRBV28 to TRBJ1-5, with TRBD1 as a possible D gene (5 bases). CDR1 and CDR2 from the germline V gene are MDHEN and SYDVKM. CDR3 size: 14 residues. Trimming took 6 bases from V and 7 from J, leaving 16 bases between them. The chain's CDR3 is CASRTLTVGQPQHF. The CDR3 DNA is TGTGCCAGCAGGACCCTGACAGTAGGACAGCCCCAGCATTTT. Drawing the rest from reference TRBV28 and TRBJ1-5, the complete variable domain is DVKVTQSSRYLVKRTGEKVFLECVQDMDHENMFWYRQDPGLGLRLIYFSYDVKMKEKGDIPEGYSVSREKKERFSLILESASTNQTSMYLCASRTLTVGQPQHFGDGTRLSIL.

This chain's CDR3 is CASSDFTTDREGGEQFF. The DNA of the CDR3 is TGTGCCAGCAGCGATTTCACCACCGACAGGGAAGGGGGAGAGCAGTTCTTC. This rearrangement joins TRBV3-1 to TRBJ2-1; 7 positions agree with TRBD1. The ends lost 5 bases at V and 10 bases at J; junction bases unmatched: 20. CDR1 is LGHDT and CDR2 is YNNKEL in the germline V gene (reference sequence). The CDR3 runs to 17 residues.

In its sample, this clonotype was seen a few times. This sequence joins TRBV12-3 or TRBV12-4 and TRBJ2-1; tentatively, D is TRBD2 (6 bases). V was trimmed by 3 bases and J by 6 bases, leaving 9 bases between them. This CDR3 is 13 amino acids long. CDR3 in DNA: TGTGCCAGCAGTTTGGATAGCGGCAATGAGCAGTTCTTC. Translated: CASSLDSGNEQFF.

As for this clonotype: Just one base apart from a much larger clone, this may be a read error. V gene TRBV20-1 combines with J gene TRBJ2-1, with no clear D. Trimming pared 5 bases from V and 4 bases from J, leaving 18 bases between. The V gene's germline CDR1 is DFQATT and CDR2 SNEGSKA (reference sequence). This CDR3 spans 15 amino acids. Here the CDR3 DNA reads TGCAGTGCTCACACCCAGGTGGGCGGATACAATGAGCAGTTCTTC. It is translated as CSAHTQVGGYNEQFF.

The table lists this clonotype with many counts. This chain connects TRBV5-5 to TRBJ1-4; no reliable D call. Germline CDR1 and CDR2: SGHKS and YYEKEE (reference sequence). Trimming removed 7 bases at V and 2 bases at J, with 12 bases between. This CDR3 spans 14 amino acids. The CDR3 sequence is CASGEGRTNEKLFF. The CDR3 region has the DNA TGTGCCAGCGGTGAAGGCCGGACTAATGAAAAACTGTTTTTT.

The chain combines TRBV20-1 with TRBJ2-7; a weak D match, TRBD2 (5 bases). The ends were cut back, 5 bases at V and 3 bases at J, with 11 bases in the middle. Looked up from germline, CDR1 is DFQATT and CDR2 is SNEGSKA (reference sequence). This CDR3 is built from 12 residues. CDR3 protein: CSAGAENYEQYF. The CDR3 nucleotides read TGCAGTGCTGGAGCGGAAAACTACGAGCAGTACTTC.

The V call is TRBV20-1, the J call TRBJ2-1; D remains ambiguous. The CDR3 runs 16 residues. Germline assignment: CDR1 DFQATT and CDR2 SNEGSKA (reference sequence). V was cut by 0 bases and J by 2 bases, with 14 bases left in between. The CDR3 nucleotides read TGCAGTGCTAGAGATCCGGGCCCCGGCACCTACAATGAGCAGTTCTTC. Translated: CSARDPGPGTYNEQFF.

This clonotype was found a few times. The V and J genes are TRBV3-1 and TRBJ1-1; D is ambiguous. V lost 2 bases and J lost 2, with 6 bases in between. CDR1 and CDR2 (germline): LGHDT, YNNKEL (reference sequence). This CDR3 region has 13 residues. The CDR3 loop is CASSQWSNTEAFF. The CDR3 DNA reads as TGTGCCAGCAGCCAATGGTCTAACACTGAAGCTTTCTTT.

The sample holds a few counts of this clonotype. The chain is built from TRBV19 and TRBJ2-5; D is ambiguous. CDR3 length equals 14 residues. V lost 3 bases and J 4 bases, leaving 12 bases between the germline ends. The V gene's germline CDR1 is LNHDA and CDR2 SQIVND (reference sequence). The DNA for the CDR3 is TGTGCCAGTAGTATTTCAAACCTAGGAGAGACCCAGTACTTC. Translating it yields CASSISNLGETQYF. The entire variable domain, with the rest obtained from reference TRBV19 and TRBJ2-5, is as follows: DGGITQSPKYLFRKEGQNVTLSCEQNLNHDAMYWYRQDPGQGLRLIYYSQIVNDFQKGDIAEGYSVSREKKESFPLTVTSAQKNPTAFYLCASSISNLGETQYFGPGTRLLVL.

In its sample, this clonotype was seen a few times. V gene TRBV29-1 combines with J gene TRBJ2-7; 7 nucleotides line up with TRBD1. Germline V gives CDR1 SQVTM, CDR2 ANQGSEA. V shed 1 base, J shed 6 bases, and the junction held 9 bases outside the gene matches. The CDR3 totals 14 residues. CDR3 nucleotide sequence: TGCAGCGTTGAAGCCAACAGGGGAGCAGGCGAGCAGTACTTC. Its protein is CSVEANRGAGEQYF.

There are many counts of this clonotype. CDR3 DNA: TGTGCCACAACTGCCGGGGAGCTGTTTTTT. It specifies CATTAGELFF. The V gene is TRBV7-9, the J gene TRBJ2-2; no clear D. This CDR3 contains 10 residues. CDR1 SEHNR and CDR2 FQNEAQ come from the germline V gene (reference sequence). V lost 10 bases and J lost 6, with 6 bases in between.

This clonotype was picked up a small number of times. The chain links TRBV3-1 to TRBJ2-2; 10 bases are shared with TRBD2. In germline, CDR1 is LGHDT, CDR2 YNNKEL (reference sequence). This CDR3 is 16 amino acids long. V gave up 1 base and J gave up 4 bases; unmatched junction bases: 3. CDR3 amino acids: CASSQGTSGTTGELFF. The CDR3 DNA reads TGTGCCAGCAGCCAAGGAACTAGCGGGACCACCGGGGAGCTGTTTTTT.

This clonotype was observed at least ten times. This chain links TRBV28 with TRBJ1-2; the D gene is possibly TRBD1 (6 bases). This CDR3 is 16 amino acids long. Trimming pared 6 bases from V and 2 bases from J, leaving 19 bases between. Germline-derived CDR1 and CDR2 are MDHEN and SYDVKM. This CDR3 reads CASRSRTQGMNYGYTF. CDR3 bases: TGTGCCAGCAGATCTAGGACTCAGGGGATGAACTATGGCTACACCTTC.

This clonotype was counted at least ten times. The chain is built from TRBV27 and TRBJ2-7; a possible D gene is TRBD2 (6 bases). Deletions cut 6 bases from V and 3 bases from J, with 21 bases between. From germline, CDR1 is MNHEY and CDR2 SMNVEV (reference sequence). This CDR3 comprises 16 residues. CDR3 nucleotide sequence: TGTGCCAGCAGCATAAATAGCGGTGATCAGGGCTACGAGCAGTACTTC. This gives the protein CASSINSGDQGYEQYF.

This clonotype came up many times. The chain recombines TRBV7-6 with TRBJ1-2; 7 bases line up with TRBD1. This CDR3 has 14 residues. V shed 6 bases, J shed 7 bases, and the junction held 11 bases outside the gene matches. Per the germline V gene, CDR1 is SGHVS and CDR2 is FNYEAQ. In DNA, the CDR3 is TGTGCCAGCAGTCCTAACCAGGGGGTCAGTGGCTACACCTTC. Translation gives CASSPNQGVSGYTF.

Only a few counts were recorded for this clonotype. V usage is TRBV27 and J usage is TRBJ1-5; 10 bases line up with TRBD1. Germline trimming cut 8 bases from V and 6 bases from J; bases unmatched to any gene: 7. Germline V gives CDR1 MNHEY, CDR2 SMNVEV (reference sequence). The CDR3 runs 14 residues. The chain's CDR3 is CASRGQGGGQPQHF. The DNA for the CDR3 is TGTGCCAGCCGCGGACAGGGGGGAGGTCAGCCCCAGCATTTT.